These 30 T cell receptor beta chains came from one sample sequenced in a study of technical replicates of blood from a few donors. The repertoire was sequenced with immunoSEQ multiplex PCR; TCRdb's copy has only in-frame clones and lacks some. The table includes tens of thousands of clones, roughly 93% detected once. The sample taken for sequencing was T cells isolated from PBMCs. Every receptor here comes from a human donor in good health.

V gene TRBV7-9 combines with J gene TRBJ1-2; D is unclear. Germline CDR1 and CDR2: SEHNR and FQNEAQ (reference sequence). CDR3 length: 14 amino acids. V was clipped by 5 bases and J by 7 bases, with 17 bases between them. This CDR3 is CASSAREGAGGYTF. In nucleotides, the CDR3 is TGTGCCAGCAGCGCCCGGGAGGGCGCAGGTGGCTACACCTTC.

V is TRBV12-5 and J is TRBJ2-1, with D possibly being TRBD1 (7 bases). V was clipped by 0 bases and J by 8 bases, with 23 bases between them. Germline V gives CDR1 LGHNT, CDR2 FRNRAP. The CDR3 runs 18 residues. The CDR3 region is CASGLVTTGRLVSDEQFF. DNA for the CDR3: TGTGCTAGTGGTTTGGTGACGACAGGGAGGCTTGTATCCGATGAGCAGTTCTTC.

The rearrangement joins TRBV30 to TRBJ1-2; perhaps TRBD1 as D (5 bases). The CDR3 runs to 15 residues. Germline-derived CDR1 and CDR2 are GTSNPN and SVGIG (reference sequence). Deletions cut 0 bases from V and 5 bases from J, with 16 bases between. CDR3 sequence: CAWSVLGRAKYGYTF. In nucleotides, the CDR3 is TGTGCCTGGAGTGTACTTGGCAGGGCCAAATATGGCTACACCTTC.

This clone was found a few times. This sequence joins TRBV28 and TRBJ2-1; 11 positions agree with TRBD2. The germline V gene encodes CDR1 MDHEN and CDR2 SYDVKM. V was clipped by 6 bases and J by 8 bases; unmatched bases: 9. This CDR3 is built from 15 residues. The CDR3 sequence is CASRPPSGRSYEQFF. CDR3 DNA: TGTGCCAGCAGGCCCCCTAGCGGGAGGTCTTATGAGCAGTTCTTC.

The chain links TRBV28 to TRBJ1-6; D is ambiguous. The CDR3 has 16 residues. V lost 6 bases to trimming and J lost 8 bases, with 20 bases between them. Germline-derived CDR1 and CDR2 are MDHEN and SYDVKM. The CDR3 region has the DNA TGTGCCAGCAGCCTCCCTCGACGCGACAACCATTCACCCCTCCACTTT. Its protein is CASSLPRRDNHSPLHF.

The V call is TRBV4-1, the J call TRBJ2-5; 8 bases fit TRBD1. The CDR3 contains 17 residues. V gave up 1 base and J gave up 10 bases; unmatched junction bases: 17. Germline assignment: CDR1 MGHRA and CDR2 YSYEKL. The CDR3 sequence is CASSQGSFRTGTIGQYF. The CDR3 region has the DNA TGCGCCAGCAGCCAAGGAAGTTTTCGGACAGGGACCATTGGCCAGTACTTC.

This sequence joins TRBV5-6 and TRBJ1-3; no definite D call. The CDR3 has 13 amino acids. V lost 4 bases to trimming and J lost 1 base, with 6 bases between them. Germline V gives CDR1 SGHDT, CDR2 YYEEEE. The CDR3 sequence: CASSLLSGNTIYF. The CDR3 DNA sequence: TGTGCCAGCAGCCTCCTTTCTGGAAACACCATATATTTT.

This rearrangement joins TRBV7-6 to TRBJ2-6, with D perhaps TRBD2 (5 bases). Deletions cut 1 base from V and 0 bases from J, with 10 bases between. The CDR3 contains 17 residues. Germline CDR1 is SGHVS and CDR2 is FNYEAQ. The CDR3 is CASSLGGLGSGANVLTF. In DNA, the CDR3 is TGTGCCAGCAGCTTAGGAGGGCTGGGCTCTGGGGCCAACGTCCTGACTTTC.

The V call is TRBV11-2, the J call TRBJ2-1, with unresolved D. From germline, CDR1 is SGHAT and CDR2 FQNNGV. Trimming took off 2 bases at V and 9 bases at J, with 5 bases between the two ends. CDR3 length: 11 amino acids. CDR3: CASSLLAEQFF. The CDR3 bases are TGTGCCAGCAGCTTACTGGCTGAGCAGTTCTTC.

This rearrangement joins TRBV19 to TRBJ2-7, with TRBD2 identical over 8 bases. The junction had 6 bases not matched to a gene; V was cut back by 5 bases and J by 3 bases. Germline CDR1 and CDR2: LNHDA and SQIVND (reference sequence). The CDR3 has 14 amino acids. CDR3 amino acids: CASSGAGEYYEQYF. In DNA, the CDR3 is TGTGCCAGTAGTGGAGCGGGAGAATACTACGAGCAGTACTTC.

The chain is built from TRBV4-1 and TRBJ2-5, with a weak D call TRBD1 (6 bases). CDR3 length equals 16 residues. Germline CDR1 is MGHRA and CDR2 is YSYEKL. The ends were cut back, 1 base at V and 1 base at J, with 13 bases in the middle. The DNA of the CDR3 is TGCGCCAGCAGCCAAGTTCAGGGGATTCGCCAAGAGACCCAGTACTTC. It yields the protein CASSQVQGIRQETQYF.

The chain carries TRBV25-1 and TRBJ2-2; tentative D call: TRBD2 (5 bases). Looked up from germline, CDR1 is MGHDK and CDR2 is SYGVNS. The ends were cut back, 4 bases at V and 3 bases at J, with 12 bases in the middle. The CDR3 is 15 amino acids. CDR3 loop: CASSVGGADTGELFF. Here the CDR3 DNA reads TGTGCCAGCAGTGTAGGAGGTGCCGACACCGGGGAGCTGTTTTTT.

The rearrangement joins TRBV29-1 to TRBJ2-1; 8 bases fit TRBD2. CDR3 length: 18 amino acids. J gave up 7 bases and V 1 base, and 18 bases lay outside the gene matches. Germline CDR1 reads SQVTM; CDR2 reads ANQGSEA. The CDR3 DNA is TGCAGCGTTGAAGGTATCATGACCGGGACTAGTCTCTTAAATGAGCAGTTCTTC. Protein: CSVEGIMTGTSLLNEQFF.

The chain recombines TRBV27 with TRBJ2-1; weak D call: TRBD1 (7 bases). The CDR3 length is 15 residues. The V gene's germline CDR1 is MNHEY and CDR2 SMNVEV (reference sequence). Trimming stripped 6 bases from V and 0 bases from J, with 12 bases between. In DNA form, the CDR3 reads TGTGCCAGCAGGGCAGGGGGGAGCTCCTACAATGAGCAGTTCTTC. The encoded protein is CASRAGGSSYNEQFF.

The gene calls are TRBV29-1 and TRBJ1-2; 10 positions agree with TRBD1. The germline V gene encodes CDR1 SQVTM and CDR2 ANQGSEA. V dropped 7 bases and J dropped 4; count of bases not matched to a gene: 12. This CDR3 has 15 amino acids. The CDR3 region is CSALPGTGVTYGYTF. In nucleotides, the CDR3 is TGCAGCGCCCTGCCCGGGACAGGGGTTACCTATGGCTACACCTTC.

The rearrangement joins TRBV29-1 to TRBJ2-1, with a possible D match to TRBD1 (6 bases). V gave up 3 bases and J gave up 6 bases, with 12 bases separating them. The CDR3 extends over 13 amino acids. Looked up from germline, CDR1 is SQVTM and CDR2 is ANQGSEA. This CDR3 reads CSVESRTANEQFF. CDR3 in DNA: TGCAGCGTTGAGTCCCGGACAGCCAATGAGCAGTTCTTC.

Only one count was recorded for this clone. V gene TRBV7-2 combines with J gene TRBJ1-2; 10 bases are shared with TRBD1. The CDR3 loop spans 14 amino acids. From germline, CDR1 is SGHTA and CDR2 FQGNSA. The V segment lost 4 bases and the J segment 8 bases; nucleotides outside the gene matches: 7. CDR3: CASSSGTGVLGYTF. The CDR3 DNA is TGTGCCAGCAGCTCCGGGACAGGGGTTTTAGGCTACACCTTC.

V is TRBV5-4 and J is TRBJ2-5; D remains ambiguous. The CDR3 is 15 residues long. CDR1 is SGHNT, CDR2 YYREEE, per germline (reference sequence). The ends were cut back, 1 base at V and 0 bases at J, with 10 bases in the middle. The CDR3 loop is CASSLIVSDQETQYF. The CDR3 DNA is TGTGCCAGCAGCTTGATCGTTTCAGACCAAGAGACCCAGTACTTC.

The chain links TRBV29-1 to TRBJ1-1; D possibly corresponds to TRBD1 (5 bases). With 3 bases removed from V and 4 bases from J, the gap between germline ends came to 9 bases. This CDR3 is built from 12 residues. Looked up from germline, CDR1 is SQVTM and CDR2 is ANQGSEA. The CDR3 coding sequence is TGCAGCGTTGATTGGGGCTTCACTGAAGCTTTCTTT. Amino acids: CSVDWGFTEAFF.

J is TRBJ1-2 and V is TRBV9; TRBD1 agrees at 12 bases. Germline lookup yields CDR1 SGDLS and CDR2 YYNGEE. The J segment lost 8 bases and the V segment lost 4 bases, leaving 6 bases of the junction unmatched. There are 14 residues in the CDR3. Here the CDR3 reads CASSPGQGAGGYTF. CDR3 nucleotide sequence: TGTGCCAGCAGCCCGGGACAGGGGGCGGGAGGCTACACCTTC.

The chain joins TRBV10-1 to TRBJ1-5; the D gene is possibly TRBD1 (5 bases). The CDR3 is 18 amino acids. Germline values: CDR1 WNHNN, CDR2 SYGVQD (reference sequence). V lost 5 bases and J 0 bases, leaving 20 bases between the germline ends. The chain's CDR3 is CASSLGRGRKYSNQPQHF. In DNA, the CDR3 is TGCGCCAGCAGTTTAGGTAGGGGTAGAAAATATAGCAATCAGCCCCAGCATTTT.

Written as DNA, the CDR3 is TGTGCCAGCAGTTTAGGCCAACCGGGAGGGCGGAATCAGCCCCAGCATTTT. Its protein is CASSLGQPGGRNQPQHF. The chain employs TRBV27 and TRBJ1-5; no definite D call. The V and J ends lost 2 bases and 4 bases respectively, with 18 bases between them. The germline gives CDR1 MNHEY, CDR2 SMNVEV (reference sequence). The CDR3 loop spans 17 amino acids.

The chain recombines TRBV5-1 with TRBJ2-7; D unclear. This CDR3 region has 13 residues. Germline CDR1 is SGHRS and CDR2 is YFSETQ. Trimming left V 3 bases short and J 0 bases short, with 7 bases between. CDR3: CASSSPYSYEQYF. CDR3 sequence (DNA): TGCGCCAGCAGCTCCCCTTACTCCTACGAGCAGTACTTC.

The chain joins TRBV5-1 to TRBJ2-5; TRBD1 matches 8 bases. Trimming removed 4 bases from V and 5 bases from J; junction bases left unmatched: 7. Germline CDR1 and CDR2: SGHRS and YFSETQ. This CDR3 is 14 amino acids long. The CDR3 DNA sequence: TGCGCCAGCAGCGCCGACAGGGGAGAGGAGACCCAGTACTTC. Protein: CASSADRGEETQYF.

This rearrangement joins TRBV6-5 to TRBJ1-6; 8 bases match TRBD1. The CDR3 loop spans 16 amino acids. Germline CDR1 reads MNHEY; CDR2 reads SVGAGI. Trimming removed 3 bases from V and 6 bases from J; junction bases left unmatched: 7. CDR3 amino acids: CASSYSQGASNSPLHF. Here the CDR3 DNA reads TGTGCCAGCAGTTATAGCCAGGGGGCGAGTAATTCACCCCTCCACTTT.

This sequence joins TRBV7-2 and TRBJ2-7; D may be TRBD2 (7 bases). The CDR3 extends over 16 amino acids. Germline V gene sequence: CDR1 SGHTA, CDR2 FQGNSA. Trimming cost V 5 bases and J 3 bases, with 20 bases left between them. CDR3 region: CASSPETGGKYYEQYF. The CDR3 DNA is TGTGCCAGCAGCCCGGAAACGGGGGGCAAATACTACGAGCAGTACTTC.

For the CDR3, the DNA is TGTGCCAGCAGCTTAGCGGGGGTGGCAGATACGCAGTATTTT. Translation gives CASSLAGVADTQYF. J is TRBJ2-3 and V is TRBV6-6, with 9 bases aligning to TRBD2. Germline CDR1 MNHNY, CDR2 SVGAGI (reference sequence). This CDR3 spans 14 amino acids. V was clipped by 6 bases and J by 4 bases; unmatched bases: 5.

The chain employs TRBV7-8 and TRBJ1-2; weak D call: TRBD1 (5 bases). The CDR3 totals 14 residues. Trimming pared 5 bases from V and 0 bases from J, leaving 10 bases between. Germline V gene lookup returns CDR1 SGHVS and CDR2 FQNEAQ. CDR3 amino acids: CASSLTDTNYGYTF. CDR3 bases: TGTGCCAGCAGCCTGACAGACACTAACTATGGCTACACCTTC.

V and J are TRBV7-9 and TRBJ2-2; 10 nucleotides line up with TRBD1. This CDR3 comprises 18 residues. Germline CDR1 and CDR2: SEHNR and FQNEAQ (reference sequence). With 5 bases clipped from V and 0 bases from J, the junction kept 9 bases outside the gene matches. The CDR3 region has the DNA TGTGCCAGCAGCCCCGGGACAGGGGTAAGAACGAACACCGGGGAGCTGTTTTTT. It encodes CASSPGTGVRTNTGELFF.

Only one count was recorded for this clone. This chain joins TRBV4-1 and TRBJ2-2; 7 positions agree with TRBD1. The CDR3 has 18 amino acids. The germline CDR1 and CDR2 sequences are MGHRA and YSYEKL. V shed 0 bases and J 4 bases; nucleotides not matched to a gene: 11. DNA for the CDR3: TGCGCCAGCAGCCAAGATCAGGGGGTGGCTAGCCTCACCGGGGAGCTGTTTTTT. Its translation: CASSQDQGVASLTGELFF.